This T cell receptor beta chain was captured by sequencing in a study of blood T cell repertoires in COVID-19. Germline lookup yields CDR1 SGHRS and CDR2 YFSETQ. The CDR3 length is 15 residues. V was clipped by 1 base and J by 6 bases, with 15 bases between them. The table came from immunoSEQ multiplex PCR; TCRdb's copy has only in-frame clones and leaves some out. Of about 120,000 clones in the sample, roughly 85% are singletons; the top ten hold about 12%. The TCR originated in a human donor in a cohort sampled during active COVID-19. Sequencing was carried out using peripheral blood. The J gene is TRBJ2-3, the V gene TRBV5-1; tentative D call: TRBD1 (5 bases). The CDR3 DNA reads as TGCGCCAGCAGCTTGCGTCCAGGGATCGGTGATACGCAGTATTTT. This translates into CASSLRPGIGDTQYF.